Here is one TCR beta chain with its context. Its antigen is unidentified. This entry is derived from a study of graft-versus-host responses after intestinal transplantation. Sequencing was performed with immunoSEQ multiplex PCR; in TCRdb, only in-frame clones are kept and a portion is missing. The sample shows about 39,000 clones, 89% of them seen only once. General study points: Some patients had graft-donor T cell macrochimerism, and their allografts showed high graft-versus-host to host-versus-graft clonal ratios.

The source material was PBMCs, sampled around 270 days after transplant. The clonotype was recovered from a human patient who received an intestinal transplant, so some T cells may come from the graft donor.

The CDR3 DNA follows: TGCGCCAGCAGCTTGATGGGCTCCCTCACAGATACGCAGTATTTT. Protein product: CASSLMGSLTDTQYF. The genes are TRBV5-1 and TRBJ2-3; D ambiguous. CDR1 and CDR2 from the germline V gene are SGHRS and YFSETQ. V lost 1 base, J lost 2 bases, and 11 bases lay in between. The CDR3 runs 15 residues.